These 10 T cell receptor beta chains came from one sample sequenced in a study of radiotherapy plus CTLA-4 blockade in lung cancer. Repertoires were generated with immunoSEQ multiplex PCR, while TCRdb's copy carries only in-frame clones and drops some. Found here are about 72,000 clones, around 80% of them singletons; the top ten hold under 9%. Material: peripheral blood, obtained from a patient treated with radiotherapy plus ipilimumab. Source of these receptors: a human donor with non-small cell lung cancer who had a complete response to radiotherapy plus ipilimumab.

This clone showed up just a few times. This chain joins TRBV7-2 and TRBJ1-2; D unclear. Germline values: CDR1 SGHTA, CDR2 FQGNSA. This CDR3 spans 16 amino acids. V gave up 2 bases and J gave up 0 bases, with 13 bases separating them. The CDR3 loop is CASSLNSAESNYGYTF. For the CDR3, the DNA is TGTGCCAGCAGCTTAAATTCTGCAGAGTCTAACTATGGCTACACCTTC.

This clone was seen only once. This chain uses TRBV10-1 with TRBJ1-4; the D gene is possibly TRBD1 (6 bases). V shed 7 bases and J shed 12 bases, with 30 bases lying between them. Germline values: CDR1 WNHNN, CDR2 SYGVQD (reference sequence). CDR3 length: 17 amino acids. The CDR3 DNA sequence: TGCGCCAGCATACAGGGCCCCCACCCCCCTAAAGAAAAAGAACTGTTTTTT. This sequence encodes CASIQGPHPPKEKELFF.

The chain couples TRBV6-5 to TRBJ1-1, with D perhaps matching TRBD1 (6 bases). Trimming removed 4 bases from V and 1 base from J, with 10 bases in between. The CDR3 runs 14 residues. Germline lookup yields CDR1 MNHEY and CDR2 SVGAGI. The CDR3 region is CASSLQGPNTEAFF. CDR3 nucleotide sequence: TGTGCCAGCAGTTTACAGGGACCGAACACTGAAGCTTTCTTT.

This clone showed up just once. V is TRBV6-6 and J is TRBJ2-3, with D perhaps matching TRBD2 (5 bases). The germline V gene encodes CDR1 MNHNY and CDR2 SVGAGI (reference sequence). CDR3 length: 16 residues. V lost 7 bases and J lost 0, with 17 bases in between. The CDR3 DNA reads TGTGCCAGCACCATGGGGAGTGGCAGGAGCACAGATACGCAGTATTTT. Translated: CASTMGSGRSTDTQYF.

The chain has TRBV11-2 and TRBJ1-1; 9 nucleotides align to TRBD1. CDR1 and CDR2 (germline): SGHAT, FQNNGV. This CDR3 is 14 amino acids long. The ends lost 3 bases at V and 1 base at J; junction bases unmatched: 0. The CDR3 DNA is TGTGCCAGCAGCTTGACAGGGGGGAACACTGAAGCTTTCTTT. It encodes CASSLTGGNTEAFF.

The J gene is TRBJ2-7, the V gene TRBV6-5; TRBD2 aligns across 7 bases. This CDR3 is 14 amino acids long. The V gene end was trimmed by 2 bases and the J gene end by 3 bases; junction bases not matched to a gene: 4. Germline V CDR1 and CDR2: MNHEY, SVGAGI. In nucleotides, the CDR3 is TGTGCCAGCAGTTACGGCGGGAGAGGCTACGAGCAGTACGTC. Translated: CASSYGGRGYEQYV.

This clone was recorded only once. The CDR3 sequence: CASSSDRGQGKLFF. The CDR3 nucleotides are TGTGCCAGCAGCTCGGACAGGGGGCAGGGGAAACTGTTTTTT. The chain carries TRBV5-7 and TRBJ1-4, with 11 bases lining up with TRBD1. TRBV5-7 is treated as an ORF (open reading frame) with a function not yet certain. The V and J ends lost 3 bases and 11 bases, in that order; junction bases with no gene match: 6. The CDR3 has 14 amino acids.

The V gene is TRBV2, the J gene TRBJ1-1, with D perhaps matching TRBD1 (6 bases). CDR3 size: 13 residues. CDR1 is SNHLY and CDR2 is FYNNEI in the germline V gene. V was pared by 4 bases and J by 3 bases, with 9 bases between. Written as DNA, the CDR3 is TGTGCCAGCAGTGGACAGGTGTACACTGAAGCTTTCTTT. This encodes CASSGQVYTEAFF.

The V gene is TRBV6-5, the J gene TRBJ1-1; no definite D call. Germline-derived CDR1 and CDR2 are MNHEY and SVGAGI. With 0 bases removed from V and 0 bases from J, the gap between germline ends came to 8 bases. CDR3 length: 15 residues. As DNA, the CDR3 is TGTGCCAGCAGTTACTCTCCCGGTTTGAACACTGAAGCTTTCTTT. Translating gives CASSYSPGLNTEAFF.

The chain is built from TRBV6-5 and TRBJ2-3; D tentatively reads TRBD1 or TRBD2 (5 bases each). Per germline, CDR1 MNHEY and CDR2 SVGAGI. The V end was cut by 0 bases, the J end by 0 bases, with 10 bases between. The CDR3 extends over 16 amino acids. CDR3 DNA sequence: TGTGCCAGCAGTTACTCGGGGGAAGCTAGCACAGATACGCAGTATTTT. It encodes CASSYSGEASTDTQYF.